A selection of T cell receptor beta chains follows, all from one sample in a study of OX40 agonist ivuxolimab in advanced cancers. TCRdb's table, derived via immunoSEQ multiplex PCR, lists solely in-frame clones and lacks some. Altogether roughly 23,000 clones are present, 85% being singletons, with the ten largest covering around 38%. The specimen comprised CD4+ or CD8+ T cells sorted from blood, sampled in a trial of the OX40 agonist ivuxolimab. Receptor source: an adult with an advanced solid tumor such as melanoma, head and neck, liver or kidney cancer. Each CDR3 is given with its conserved first and last residue. The order of the fields is V gene, clone size, D gene, J gene, CDR3 protein, CDR3 DNA. The D gene is left open where the match is weak. A row's size may be missing; if present it is once, few, many or a size class.

TRBV6-5	-	-	TRBJ2-2	CASSYIGPNAGELFF	TGTGCCAGCAGTTATATCGGACCAAACGCCGGGGAGCTGTTTTTT
TRBV7-6	-	TRBD1	TRBJ1-5	CASSSGQGNQPQHF	TGTGCCAGCAGCTCGGGACAGGGGAATCAGCCCCAGCATTTT
TRBV29-1	-	-	TRBJ2-2	CSVEDRYTGELFF	TGCAGCGTTGAAGACAGGTACACCGGGGAGCTGTTTTTT
TRBV18	-	-	TRBJ1-5	CASSTTPNSNQPQHF	TGTGCCAGCTCAACCACCCCAAATAGCAATCAGCCCCAGCATTTT
TRBV27	-	TRBD1	TRBJ1-6	CASSLSRTGGPYNSPLHF	TGTGCCAGCAGTTTATCGAGGACAGGGGGCCCTTATAATTCACCCCTCCACTTT
TRBV2	-	TRBD2	TRBJ2-3	CADILRSGGAGSDTQYF	TGTGCCGACATTCTGAGGAGCGGGGGGGCCGGGTCCGATACGCAGTATTTT
TRBV18	-	-	TRBJ1-2	CASSPPTESYGYTF	TGTGCCAGCTCACCACCTACAGAAAGCTATGGCTACACCTTC
TRBV18	-	TRBD1	TRBJ1-5	CASSPYLLGTVYSNQPQHF	TGTGCCAGCTCCCCGTATTTGCTCGGGACAGTTTATAGCAATCAGCCCCAGCATTTT
TRBV6-1	-	-	TRBJ1-2	CATPGAANNYGYTF	TGTGCCACCCCCGGGGCAGCGAATAACTATGGCTACACCTTC
TRBV11-1	few	TRBD2	TRBJ2-7	CASSLAEGTKVEQYF	TGTGCCAGCAGCTTAGCAGAGGGGACTAAGGTCGAGCAGTACTTC
TRBV19	-	-	TRBJ2-7	CASSPTATYEQYF	TGTGCCAGTAGCCCGACAGCTACCTACGAGCAGTACTTC
TRBV12-5	-	TRBD1	TRBJ2-3	CASGFDRAADTQYF	TGTGCTAGTGGTTTTGACAGGGCCGCAGATACGCAGTATTTT
TRBV28	once	-	TRBJ2-7	CASGVEGGAEQYF	TGTGCCAGCGGGGTCGAAGGGGGAGCTGAGCAGTACTTC
TRBV4-1	-	TRBD2	TRBJ2-7	CASSQSGGTSYEQYF	TGCGCCAGCAGCCAAAGCGGGGGCACCTCCTACGAGCAGTACTTC
TRBV4-1	-	TRBD1	TRBJ2-7	CASSTGAGGYEQYF	TGCGCCAGCAGCACCGGGGCAGGGGGCTACGAGCAGTACTTC
TRBV2	-	-	TRBJ1-5	CASSLPTGRNQPQHF	TGTGCCAGCAGCCTCCCGACGGGGCGCAATCAGCCCCAGCATTTT
TRBV27	-	TRBD2	TRBJ2-5	CASMGGQETQYF	TGTGCCAGCATGGGGGGGCAAGAGACCCAGTACTTC
TRBV6-6	-	TRBD1	TRBJ1-2	CASSNPGAGGTYGYTF	TGTGCCAGCAGTAACCCCGGGGCAGGGGGCACTTATGGCTACACCTTC
TRBV27	-	-	TRBJ2-7	CASSLSGDSYEQYF	TGTGCCAGCAGTTTAAGTGGAGATAGCTACGAGCAGTACTTC
TRBV6-5	-	-	TRBJ2-1	CASSLGANYNEQFF	TGTGCCAGCAGTTTAGGGGCGAACTACAATGAGCAGTTCTTC
TRBV6-5	-	-	TRBJ2-7	CASSYGGWYEQYF	TGTGCCAGCAGTTACGGTGGGTGGTACGAGCAGTACTTC
TRBV28	-	-	TRBJ1-1	CASSYPNTEAFF	TGTGCCAGCAGTTATCCGAACACTGAAGCTTTCTTT
TRBV6-5	-	-	TRBJ2-7	CASSSPTGPEYYEQYF	TGTGCCAGCAGTTCGCCGACGGGACCGGAGTACTACGAGCAGTACTTC
TRBV19	-	-	TRBJ2-7	CASSIRQASYEQYF	TGTGCCAGTAGTATTCGACAGGCCAGTTACGAGCAGTACTTC
TRBV7-9	once	-	TRBJ2-5	CASSPSGEPYQETQYF	TGTGCCAGCAGCCCCTCCGGGGAGCCGTACCAAGAGACCCAGTACTTC
TRBV9	-	TRBD1	TRBJ1-2	CASSVGGGINYGYTF	TGTGCCAGCAGCGTAGGAGGGGGCATAAACTATGGCTACACCTTC
TRBV7-6	-	-	TRBJ2-2	CASSLLSWGDTGELFF	TGTGCCAGCAGCCTACTATCGTGGGGGGATACCGGGGAGCTGTTTTTT
TRBV2	once	TRBD2	TRBJ2-7	CATREGAYEQYF	TGTGCCACCCGGGAGGGAGCCTACGAGCAGTACTTC
TRBV4-1	-	-	TRBJ1-4	CASSQATGFNEKLFF	TGCGCCAGCAGCCAAGCGACGGGTTTTAATGAAAAACTGTTTTTT
TRBV4-2	-	TRBD1	TRBJ2-7	CASSQERGPTYEQYF	TGTGCCAGCAGCCAAGAAAGGGGGCCTACTTACGAGCAGTACTTC
TRBV6-4	-	-	TRBJ2-3	CASSEGASTDTQYF	TGTGCCAGCAGTGAGGGGGCTAGCACAGATACGCAGTATTTT
TRBV28	-	TRBD2	TRBJ2-1	CASSLPPTGGYDNEQFF	TGTGCCAGCAGTTTACCCCCCACGGGGGGGTATGACAATGAGCAGTTCTTC
TRBV5-3	-	TRBD1	TRBJ1-3	CARSGPSRTGYSGNTIYF	TGTGCCAGAAGCGGACCGTCGAGGACAGGTTACTCTGGAAACACCATATATTTT
TRBV7-9	once	TRBD2	TRBJ2-7	CASSLGSPGDYTYEQYF	TGTGCCAGCAGCTTAGGGTCGCCTGGGGACTACACCTACGAGCAGTACTTC
TRBV4-1	-	-	TRBJ2-2	CASSQAGRGSQGGELFF	TGCGCCAGCAGCCAAGCAGGCAGGGGTTCTCAGGGCGGGGAGCTGTTTTTT
TRBV4-1	-	-	TRBJ2-7	CASSLRGTSNSYEQYF	TGCGCCAGCAGCCTTCGCGGAACTAGCAACTCCTACGAGCAGTACTTC
TRBV7-6	-	TRBD2	TRBJ2-3	CASSLVASGGFTDTQYF	TGTGCCAGCAGCTTAGTTGCTAGCGGGGGGTTCACAGATACGCAGTATTTT
TRBV29-1	-	-	TRBJ2-7	CSVADSSYEQYF	TGCAGCGTTGCGGACAGCTCCTACGAGCAGTACTTC
TRBV27	-	-	TRBJ1-5	CASKQSNQPQHF	TGTGCCAGCAAACAGAGCAATCAGCCCCAGCATTTT
TRBV28	few	-	TRBJ1-1	CASSSIQDEAFF	TGTGCCAGCAGTTCAATACAGGATGAAGCATTCTTT
TRBV5-1	-	-	TRBJ2-5	CASSLWAEETQYF	TGCGCCAGCAGCTTGTGGGCTGAAGAGACCCAGTACTTC
TRBV7-3	-	-	TRBJ2-7	CASSLGFSYEQYF	TGTGCCAGCAGCTTAGGGTTTTCCTACGAGCAGTACTTC
TRBV11-2	-	TRBD2	TRBJ2-1	CASSAGGGYNEQFF	TGTGCCAGCAGCGCGGGCGGGGGATACAATGAGCAGTTCTTC
TRBV5-8	-	TRBD1	TRBJ2-3	CASSLGTGTGIGTDTQYF	TGTGCCAGCAGCCTAGGAACCGGGACAGGGATTGGCACAGATACGCAGTATTTT
TRBV19	-	-	TRBJ2-7	CASSGRDFPYEQYF	TGTGCCAGTAGTGGCCGGGATTTCCCCTACGAGCAGTACTTC
TRBV12-5	-	-	TRBJ2-1	CASGLGDLGYNEQFF	TGTGCTAGTGGTTTGGGGGACTTGGGATACAATGAGCAGTTCTTC
TRBV18	-	-	TRBJ2-3	CASSFAASTDTQYF	TGTGCCAGCTCATTTGCGGCTAGCACAGATACGCAGTATTTT
TRBV5-1	-	TRBD1	TRBJ1-2	CASSLPRGHGYGYTF	TGCGCCAGCAGCCTCCCGAGGGGGCACGGCTATGGCTACACCTTC
TRBV5-1	-	TRBD1	TRBJ2-7	CASSWDSPVEQYF	TGCGCCAGCAGTTGGGACAGCCCAGTCGAGCAGTACTTC
TRBV7-9	-	TRBD1	TRBJ2-7	CASSRTGQGIAYEQYF	TGTGCCAGCAGCCGGACCGGACAGGGAATCGCCTACGAGCAGTACTTC
TRBV13	-	-	TRBJ1-5	CASSLDGNNQPQHF	TGTGCCAGCAGCCTAGACGGAAACAATCAGCCCCAGCATTTT
TRBV11-2	once	-	TRBJ2-7	CASSSRFSLRDHSYEQYF	TGTGCCAGCAGCTCCCGATTTTCTCTTAGGGATCACTCCTACGAGCAGTACTTC
TRBV27	once	-	TRBJ1-1	CASSLSPNTEAFF	TGTGCCAGCAGTTTATCGCCAAACACTGAAGCTTTCTTT
TRBV7-8	-	TRBD2	TRBJ2-1	CASSDWTGGGNEQFF	TGTGCCAGCAGCGATTGGACGGGGGGAGGCAATGAGCAGTTCTTC
TRBV27	-	-	TRBJ1-2	CASRGGGHGYTF	TGTGCCAGCCGGGGCGGGGGGCATGGCTACACCTTC
TRBV27	-	-	TRBJ1-5	CASSPGIGSNQPQHF	TGTGCCAGCAGTCCGGGGATCGGGAGCAATCAGCCCCAGCATTTT
TRBV5-4	-	TRBD1	TRBJ2-7	CASSFGTGGAEQYF	TGTGCCAGCAGCTTCGGGACAGGGGGAGCCGAGCAGTACTTC
TRBV6-4	once	-	TRBJ2-7	CASSPPQLVQVLGYEQYF	TGTGCCAGCAGTCCACCACAATTAGTACAGGTCCTTGGGTACGAGCAGTACTTC
TRBV11-2	-	-	TRBJ2-7	CASSLGYSYEQYF	TGTGCCAGCAGCCTCGGGTACTCCTACGAGCAGTACTTC
TRBV5-4	-	TRBD2	TRBJ2-1	CASSLVPSGGTSNEQFF	TGTGCCAGCAGCTTGGTACCTAGCGGGGGTACTTCCAATGAGCAGTTCTTC